There are a few counts of the clone carrying this T cell receptor beta chain. The antigen is not known. Molecular-barcoded quantitative 5'-RACE produced these TCR beta libraries. Each CDR3 protein is one row after TCRdb ran MiXCR on the 5' RACE reads. Here the sample spans approximately 140,000 distinct CDR3 sequences, 17% being singletons. The sample comes from a study of CD8 T cells in ankylosing spondylitis. The study, taken as a whole, reports: In reactive arthritis synovial fluid and blood, some motif variants had been reported before. Disease-associated clones were CD8+ and fairly uncommon in peripheral blood. Disease-linked clones reportedly showed significant enrichment in matched ankylosing spondylitis synovial fluid. A motif in TCR beta, a set of 8 or 9 highly homologous variants, appeared characteristic of ankylosing spondylitis blood.

V was clipped by 5 bases and J by 10 bases, with 13 bases between them. The CDR3 has 12 residues. CDR1 is SGHDT, CDR2 YYEEEE, per germline. The receptor comes from a male donor with ankylosing spondylitis. The sequenced sample was blood, either unsorted or a sorted T cell fraction (not recorded which). V gene TRBV5-6 combines with J gene TRBJ2-1; D perhaps matches TRBD2 (6 bases). The CDR3 DNA reads TGTGCCAGCAGAGTCTACGCGGGAGAGCAGTTCTTC. Amino acids: CASRVYAGEQFF.